The following is a T cell receptor (beta chain) sequence with its context. The specificity of this receptor is unknown. No base quality values were provided; no much bigger clone lies one nucleotide off. These data originate in a study of OX40 agonist ivuxolimab in advanced cancers. As for the study more broadly: Ivuxolimab, which targeted the costimulatory receptor OX40 (CD134), was an agonistic, fully human IgG2 monoclonal antibody. Of the 50 to 55 dose-escalation patients, hepatocellular carcinoma was present in approximately 20, melanoma in around 15, renal cell carcinoma in 9 and head and neck cancer in 9. The paper describes the monotherapy dose-escalation part (N ≈ 51 patients) of the phase I trial of ivuxolimab. The dose-escalation cohort was almost 85% male with a mean age of around 62 years, ranging from roughly 23 to 90. Prior anti-PD-1, anti-PD-L1 or anti-CTLA-4 therapy was permitted, and 40% to 50% of dose-escalation patients had received checkpoint inhibitors. Intravenous ivuxolimab was administered to patients every 2 weeks at six dose levels: 0.01, 0.1, 0.3, 1.5, 3 and 10 mg/kg. Peripheral TCRbeta sequencing was intended to test whether TCR sequence diversity was altered and clonal T-cell expansion was caused by ivuxolimab. Partial responses were achieved by three dose-escalation patients, of whom one had hepatocellular carcinoma and two had cutaneous melanoma.

The trial excluded patients who had a history of autoimmune disease or who were on systemic immunosuppression. Peripheral blood for TCR sequencing was collected from all dose cohorts at baseline, on cycle 4 day 1, and on cycle 7 day 1. Samples came from an open-label, multicenter, first-in-human phase I dose-escalation trial of ivuxolimab. The trial enrolled adults with locally advanced or metastatic head and neck squamous cell, hepatocellular, melanoma or renal cell carcinoma. Before TCR sequencing, CD4+ and CD8+ T cells were separately sorted from peripheral blood. V is cut back by 0 bases and J by 5 bases, with 10 bases in the junction unmatched. There are 18 amino acids in the CDR3, from cysteine to phenylalanine inclusive. The read is trimmed to its CDR3 DNA, 54 bases read in frame from base 1. CDR1 SGDLS and CDR2 YYNGEE were looked up in the germline V gene. Genomic DNA was extracted from sorted cells for sequencing of the TCRbeta CDR3 region. The immunoSEQ Assay was used to sequence the TCRbeta CDR3 regions. This is the immuneACCESS table as TCRdb keeps it, with only in-frame sequences that have V and J called. A part of the clones is gone; compared with another copy, unresolved V genes explain less than half, and the rest is unexplained. This sample has approximately 70,000 clones in its table, and approximately 92% of those were observed once. The ten largest make up roughly 4.9% of the sample.

Broader findings and caveats from the paper: Partial responders in the 0.1-3.0 mg/kg groups had among the lowest normalized peripheral clonal expansion, especially among CD8+ T cells. Low levels of normalized T-cell clonal expansion were also shown by some nonresponding patients. Clonal expansion of both CD4+ and CD8+ blood T cells was observed from baseline to week 6 at doses 0.1 to 3.0 mg/kg. On average, CD8+ T cells showed more expanded clones than CD4+ T cells after ivuxolimab. The antigen specificity of the peripheral T cells that underwent clonal expansion was not determined.

Specimen: CD4+ or CD8+ T cells sorted from blood, collected in a trial of the OX40 agonist ivuxolimab. The V and J genes are TRBV9 and TRBJ2-5, and TRBD2 matches 13 of the central bases. The clonotype originates from an adult with an advanced solid tumor such as melanoma, head and neck, liver or kidney cancer. CDR3 reads: CASSVAGGLAGRRETQYF. The base sequence is TGTGCCAGCAGCGTAGCTGGGGGACTAGCGGGAAGGCGGGAGACCCAGTACTTC.